This T cell receptor beta chain derives from a study of cytomegalovirus exposure and HLA in healthy donors. This clone has just one count. Its target is unknown. Study findings and constraints: Donor immune exposure was known only as CMV serostatus.

Use of 60 Vbeta and 13 Jbeta primers characterized the PCR. TCRdb keeps only in-frame clones here, not all; method: immunoSEQ multiplex PCR. This sample has about 120,000 clones, with over 70% found just once. CDR1 SGHAT and CDR2 FQNNGV come from the germline V gene. The V gene lost 1 base and the J gene lost 2 bases, with 11 bases spanning the gap. The CDR3 is 15 residues long. Sequenced sample: PBMCs. V and J are TRBV11-2 and TRBJ1-2; D gene unclear. This clonotype was obtained from a woman between 45 and 60 years old in good health and CMV-seropositive. This CDR3 is CASSLGLASNYGYTF. The CDR3 nucleotides are TGTGCCAGCAGCTTAGGATTAGCCAGCAACTATGGCTACACCTTC.